The rows below give T cell receptor beta chains drawn from one sample of a study of blood T cell repertoires in COVID-19. Sequencing was performed with immunoSEQ multiplex PCR; in TCRdb, only in-frame clones are kept and a portion is missing. This sample carries under 200,000 clones, approximately 79% of them seen once, and the ten largest clones take 8.1%. The sample taken for sequencing was peripheral blood. These receptor sequences come from a woman in her sixties with COVID-19, enrolled during active disease. The CDR3 runs from the conserved cysteine through the conserved F or W. The D gene is left open where the match is weak.

d_call: TRBD1; v_call: TRBV7-6; j_call: TRBJ1-2; cdr3_nt: TGTGCCAGCAGCGCGCAGACAGGGCATCTCTATGGCTACACCTTC; cdr3_aa: CASSAQTGHLYGYTF
d_call: TRBD2; v_call: TRBV19; j_call: TRBJ2-1; cdr3_nt: TGTGCCAGTAGTATAGTTGAGACTAGCCTCCTCAATGAGCAGTTCTTC; cdr3_aa: CASSIVETSLLNEQFF
d_call: TRBD1; v_call: TRBV29-1; j_call: TRBJ1-1; cdr3_nt: TGCAGCGTGGGCCTGGACAGGTTCCCCAACACTGAAGCTTTCTTT; cdr3_aa: CSVGLDRFPNTEAFF
d_call: TRBD2; v_call: TRBV5-1; j_call: TRBJ2-2; cdr3_nt: TGCGCCAGCAGCGGCAGAGGGACTAGCGGGACCAACACCGGGGAGCTGTTTTTT; cdr3_aa: CASSGRGTSGTNTGELFF
d_call: TRBD2; v_call: TRBV6-1; j_call: TRBJ2-2; cdr3_nt: TGTGCCAGCAGTGAAGGACTAGCGGGAGTCACCGGGGAGCTGTTTTTT; cdr3_aa: CASSEGLAGVTGELFF
d_call: TRBD2; v_call: TRBV3-1/TRBV3-2; j_call: TRBJ2-5; cdr3_nt: TGTGCCAGCAGCCTTGCGGGACTAGCGGACCAAGAGACCCAGTACTTC; cdr3_aa: CASSLAGLADQETQYF
d_call: -; v_call: TRBV11-2; j_call: TRBJ2-7; cdr3_nt: TGTGCCAGCAGCTTCGGCCAGGGGCCAAACCAGGAATACGAGCAGTACTTC; cdr3_aa: CASSFGQGPNQEYEQYF
d_call: -; v_call: TRBV11-3; j_call: TRBJ2-7; cdr3_nt: TGTGCCAGCAGCTCCCACCGGGGTGGAGAGCAGTACTTC; cdr3_aa: CASSSHRGGEQYF
d_call: -; v_call: TRBV5-1; j_call: TRBJ2-2; cdr3_nt: TGCGCCAGTAGTATACAGGGATCCGGGGAGCTGTTTTTT; cdr3_aa: CASSIQGSGELFF
d_call: TRBD2; v_call: TRBV4-3; j_call: TRBJ2-7; cdr3_nt: TGCGCCAGCAGCCAAGATAGAACTAGCGGATCCTACGAGCAGTACTTC; cdr3_aa: CASSQDRTSGSYEQYF